The entry that follows covers one T cell receptor (beta chain) sequence. This entry is derived from a study of blood T cell repertoires in COVID-19. CDR3 size: 16 residues. Germline CDR1 and CDR2: MGHRA and YSYEKL. Trimming cost V 4 bases and J 0 bases, with 16 bases left between them. Profiling relied on immunoSEQ multiplex PCR, and the TCRdb table lists in-frame clones only, not all of them. The sample carries about 320,000 clones, 65% to 90% recorded once. The sample was peripheral blood. This chain uses TRBV4-1 with TRBJ2-7, with D unclear. This receptor was identified in a human donor in a cohort sampled during active COVID-19. CDR3 nucleotides: TGCGCCAGCAGCCCTGCCCTATTGAGATACTCCTACGAGCAGTACTTC. It translates to CASSPALLRYSYEQYF.